Listed below are T cell receptor beta chains from one sample, sequenced in a study of CD8 T cells in ankylosing spondylitis. TCRdb processed the 5' RACE reads anew with MiXCR; each CDR3 protein has one entry. The profile shows about 340,000 distinct CDR3 sequences, 20% to 25% of them singletons. The sample comprised blood, either unsorted or a sorted T cell fraction (not recorded which). Receptor source: a male donor with ankylosing spondylitis or in good health (not recorded which). Each CDR3 is given with its conserved first and last residue. The D gene is left open where the match is weak. A clone size is listed for some rows: how often the clone was seen (once, few, many), or a class if it is expanded.

v_call,j_call,d_call,clone_size,cdr3_aa,cdr3_nt
TRBV12-3/TRBV12-4,TRBJ2-1,.,.,CASRETSYNEQFF,TGTGCCAGCAGGGAGACTAGTTACAATGAGCAGTTCTTC
TRBV6-2/TRBV6-3,TRBJ2-2,.,.,CASSYSTLTGELFF,TGTGCCAGCAGTTACTCGACCCTCACCGGGGAGCTGTTTTTT
TRBV30,TRBJ2-3,TRBD1,few,CACATGGEWDTQYF,TGTGCCTGCGCAACAGGGGGCGAGTGGGATACGCAGTATTTT
TRBV11-2,TRBJ2-5,TRBD1,few,CASSFLGGPTQETQYF,TGTGCCAGCAGCTTTCTAGGGGGCCCTACCCAAGAGACCCAGTACTTC
TRBV11-2,TRBJ2-1,.,.,CASRTGVDQQFF,TGTGCCAGCAGAACCGGAGTGGACCAGCAGTTCTTC
TRBV20-1,TRBJ1-5,.,few,CSAVRELNSNQPQHF,TGCAGTGCGGTAAGGGAGTTAAATAGCAATCAGCCCCAGCATTTT
TRBV11-2,TRBJ2-3,.,few,CASSETGGYTDTQYF,TGTGCCAGCAGCGAGACAGGCGGATACACAGATACGCAGTATTTT
TRBV5-1,TRBJ2-7,.,.,CASSLEGLREQYF,TGCGCCAGCAGCTTGGAGGGGTTGCGCGAGCAGTACTTC
TRBV12-3/TRBV12-4,TRBJ2-7,.,.,CASSPGESAGMGYEQYF,TGTGCCAGCAGTCCGGGCGAGTCGGCGGGGATGGGTTACGAGCAGTACTTC
TRBV6-1,TRBJ2-5,TRBD2,few,CASSKLLGVGGETQYF,TGTGCCAGCAGTAAACTTCTCGGGGTCGGGGGGGAGACCCAGTACTTC
TRBV9,TRBJ1-4,.,few,CASSQATNEKLFF,TGTGCCAGCAGCCAGGCAACTAATGAAAAACTGTTTTTT
TRBV9,TRBJ2-1,.,.,CASSVAGAGYEQFF,TGTGCCAGCAGCGTAGCGGGGGCCGGGTATGAGCAGTTCTTC
TRBV28,TRBJ2-7,TRBD1,once,CASSFVTGTYEQYF,TGTGCCAGCAGTTTCGTGACAGGGACCTACGAGCAGTACTTC
TRBV9,TRBJ2-7,.,.,CASSVASQTYEQYF,TGTGCCAGCAGCGTAGCCTCGCAGACCTACGAGCAGTACTTC
TRBV29-1,TRBJ2-3,TRBD1,.,CSVKTGADTQYF,TGCAGCGTGAAAACAGGGGCAGATACGCAGTATTTT
TRBV27,TRBJ2-7,TRBD1,.,CASSLWGQGNEQYF,TGTGCCAGCAGTTTATGGGGACAGGGTAACGAGCAGTACTTC
TRBV5-1,TRBJ2-7,TRBD1,many,CASSLETGSEQYF,TGCGCCAGCAGCTTGGAGACAGGGAGCGAGCAGTACTTC
TRBV28,TRBJ2-3,TRBD2,.,CASSSLLAGGPVDTQYF,TGTGCCAGCAGTTCCCTCCTAGCGGGGGGACCGGTGGATACGCAGTATTTT
TRBV10-3,TRBJ1-1,.,.,CAIRDSLNTEAFF,TGTGCCATCAGAGACAGCTTAAACACTGAAGCTTTCTTT
TRBV9,TRBJ2-1,TRBD2,.,CASSLRLAGLNEQFF,TGTGCCAGCAGCCTCCGACTAGCGGGGTTGAATGAGCAGTTCTTC
TRBV3-1,TRBJ2-3,TRBD2,few,CASSSTSGGTDTQYF,TGTGCCAGCAGCTCGACTAGCGGGGGTACAGATACGCAGTATTTT
TRBV9,TRBJ2-2,.,.,CASSVAPMQAGELFF,TGTGCCAGCAGCGTAGCCCCCATGCAGGCCGGGGAGCTGTTTTTT
TRBV7-8,TRBJ2-1,.,few,CASSLVRGNEQFF,TGTGCCAGCAGCTTGGTTAGGGGGAATGAGCAGTTCTTC
TRBV7-3,TRBJ2-5,.,.,CASSLDGTQETQYF,TGTGCCAGCAGCTTAGATGGGACCCAAGAGACCCAGTACTTC
TRBV30,TRBJ2-3,.,.,CAWRPGLGTDTQYF,TGTGCCTGGAGGCCGGGACTGGGGACAGATACGCAGTATTTT
TRBV2,TRBJ2-1,TRBD2,.,CASHPNIAGGPGEQFF,TGTGCCAGCCACCCGAATATAGCGGGGGGGCCGGGTGAGCAGTTCTTC
TRBV7-3,TRBJ2-3,TRBD1,.,CASSLDRGIRDTQYF,TGTGCCAGCAGCTTGGACAGGGGGATAAGGGATACGCAGTATTTT
TRBV7-9,TRBJ2-7,TRBD1,.,CASSSPTGGLYEQYF,TGTGCCAGCAGCTCCCCGACAGGGGGCCTTTACGAGCAGTACTTC
TRBV20-1,TRBJ2-3,.,.,CSARVSSMDTQYF,TGCAGTGCTAGAGTTAGTTCAATGGATACGCAGTATTTT
TRBV7-9,TRBJ2-7,.,few,CASSVDSGTVSYEQYF,TGTGCCAGCAGCGTTGATTCCGGGACGGTAAGCTACGAGCAGTACTTC
TRBV29-1,TRBJ2-7,.,few,CSVEGGDYEQYF,TGCAGCGTTGAAGGGGGGGACTACGAGCAGTACTTC
TRBV12-3/TRBV12-4,TRBJ2-7,.,many,CASSLLGEQYF,TGTGCCAGCAGTTTATTGGGTGAGCAGTACTTC